Below, 28 T cell receptor beta chains from the same sample are listed, as sequenced in a study of low-dose radiotherapy and immunotherapy resistance in tumors. Alpha and beta chains were covered, as first-strand cDNA relied on TRAV- and TRBV-specific primers. A roughly 22-cycle PCR with a constant-region primer and V-primer adapter amplified TCRs. TCRdb analysed the reads with MiXCR anew, one entry per CDR3 protein. The table lists 45,000 to 75,000 distinct CDR3 sequences, 20% to 25% of them singletons. The time point: before trial treatment. The sample in question was PBMCs, obtained before treatment. Source of these receptors: a male donor with prostate cancer.

The chain is built from TRBV5-4 and TRBJ2-5, with D perhaps TRBD1 or TRBD2 (5 bases each). The ends were cut back, 4 bases at V and 7 bases at J, with 17 bases in the middle. CDR3 length equals 14 residues. The V gene's germline CDR1 is SGHNT and CDR2 YYREEE (reference sequence). The CDR3 region has the DNA TGTGCCAGCAGCGTGGGGACCACCCTCGGGACCCAGTACTTC. This gives the protein CASSVGTTLGTQYF.

This clonotype appeared once. The CDR3: CASTERGPYNEQFF. CDR3 bases: TGTGCCAGCACCGAGCGGGGACCCTACAATGAGCAGTTCTTC. V is TRBV13 and J is TRBJ2-1; 7 bases agree with TRBD2. The length of the CDR3 is 14 residues. V was pared by 7 bases and J by 2 bases, with 5 bases of the junction left unmatched. Germline V gene data show CDR1 as PRHDT and CDR2 as FYEKMQ (reference sequence).

This clonotype was seen at least ten times. This CDR3 is CASSPGGLNTEAFF. CDR3 nucleotides: TGTGCCAGCAGCCCTGGGGGGTTGAACACTGAAGCTTTCTTT. V gene TRBV5-4 combines with J gene TRBJ1-1; D may be TRBD1 (5 bases). From germline, CDR1 is SGHNT and CDR2 YYREEE (reference sequence). The CDR3 runs 14 residues. V lost 4 bases and J 0 bases, leaving 10 bases between the germline ends.

The sample holds many counts of this clonotype. The chain is built from TRBV4-1 and TRBJ2-1; 14 bases align to TRBD2. V gave up 3 bases and J gave up 6 bases; unmatched junction bases: 10. The CDR3 length is 18 residues. Germline V gene data show CDR1 as MGHRA and CDR2 as YSYEKL. CDR3: CASSHPRGTSGSSNEQFF. CDR3 sequence (DNA): TGCGCCAGCAGCCACCCCCGAGGGACTAGCGGGAGTTCCAATGAGCAGTTCTTC.

This clonotype was observed a single time. This chain links TRBV4-2 with TRBJ2-3; 11 positions match TRBD2. CDR3 length: 17 amino acids. CDR1 and CDR2 (germline): LGHNA, YNFKEQ. The V segment lost 1 base and the J segment 2 bases; nucleotides outside the gene matches: 5. CDR3: CASSQVGTSGTTDTQYF. CDR3 bases: TGTGCCAGCAGCCAAGTCGGGACTAGCGGCACCACAGATACGCAGTATTTT.

This clonotype was counted ten times or more. The chain joins TRBV15 to TRBJ2-1, with D tentatively TRBD2 (7 bases). Per germline, CDR1 LNHNV and CDR2 YYDKDF (reference sequence). The CDR3 covers 16 residues. V was trimmed by 5 bases and J by 2 bases, leaving 16 bases between them. CDR3: CATSGGGGEAYNEQFF. CDR3 in DNA: TGTGCCACCAGCGGAGGGGGGGGAGAGGCCTACAATGAGCAGTTCTTC.

This clonotype came up many times. The genes are TRBV20-1 and TRBJ2-3; a weak D match, TRBD1 (7 bases). Trimming removed 5 bases from V and 2 bases from J, with 29 bases in between. The CDR3 is 19 residues long. The germline V gene has CDR1 DFQATT and CDR2 SNEGSKA (reference sequence). This chain's CDR3 is CSAGPPGGGSIVNTDTQYF. The CDR3 DNA is TGCAGTGCTGGACCCCCAGGGGGAGGTTCCATAGTCAACACAGATACGCAGTATTTT.

This chain uses TRBV19 with TRBJ1-6; a possible D gene is TRBD1 (6 bases). Germline V gives CDR1 LNHDA, CDR2 SQIVND (reference sequence). Trimming stripped 6 bases from V and 7 bases from J, with 10 bases between. The CDR3 is 13 amino acids. CDR3 amino acids: CASRTQGNSPLHF. The DNA for the CDR3 is TGTGCCAGTAGAACACAGGGAAATTCACCCCTCCACTTT.

The chain couples TRBV11-2 to TRBJ2-7, with TRBD1 identical over 9 bases. The V segment lost 5 bases and the J segment 8 bases; nucleotides outside the gene matches: 10. This CDR3 spans 14 amino acids. Germline values: CDR1 SGHAT, CDR2 FQNNGV. The CDR3 DNA reads as TGTGCCAGCAGCAATCGGGACAGGGTTTCCAAGCAGTACTTC. Its protein is CASSNRDRVSKQYF.

This clonotype occurred many times. The CDR3 DNA follows: TGTGCCAGTAGTATGGGTTATGAGGGGGCAAGGGAGCAGTTCTTC. Translated: CASSMGYEGAREQFF. V is TRBV19 and J is TRBJ2-1; TRBD1 matches at 7 bases. This CDR3 is built from 15 residues. The V gene's germline CDR1 is LNHDA and CDR2 SQIVND (reference sequence). The V and J ends lost 3 bases and 10 bases, in that order; junction bases with no gene match: 12. Drawing the rest from reference TRBV19 and TRBJ2-1, the complete variable domain is DGGITQSPKYLFRKEGQNVTLSCEQNLNHDAMYWYRQDPGQGLRLIYYSQIVNDFQKGDIAEGYSVSREKKESFPLTVTSAQKNPTAFYLCASSMGYEGAREQFFGPGTRLTVL.

In this sample, this clonotype turned up many times. V is TRBV6-8 and J is TRBJ2-5; no clear D. Trimming shortened V by 5 bases and J by 5 bases, and 6 bases separated the two germline ends. The length of the CDR3 is 11 residues. From germline, CDR1 is MNHGY and CDR2 SAAAGT. CDR3 sequence: CASSTRETQYF. CDR3 sequence (DNA): TGTGCCAGCAGTACCCGGGAGACCCAGTACTTC.

This clonotype was observed a handful of times. The genes are TRBV11-2 and TRBJ2-3, with D maybe TRBD2 (7 bases). The germline V gene has CDR1 SGHAT and CDR2 FQNNGV. There are 16 residues in the CDR3. The ends were cut back, 2 bases at V and 2 bases at J, with 14 bases in the middle. CDR3 bases: TGTGCCAGCAGCTTACTGGCGGGGGCTTTCACAGATACGCAGTATTTT. Its translation: CASSLLAGAFTDTQYF. Full variable domain (outside the CDR3, taken from reference TRBV11-2 and TRBJ2-3): EAGVAQSPRYKIIEKRQSVAFWCNPISGHATLYWYQQILGQGPKLLIQFQNNGVVDDSQLPKDRFSAERLKGVDSTLKIQPAKLEDSAVYLCASSLLAGAFTDTQYFGPGTRLTVL.

This rearrangement joins TRBV11-2 to TRBJ2-1; no clear D. The CDR3 length is 12 residues. Germline lookup yields CDR1 SGHAT and CDR2 FQNNGV. The V end lost 2 bases, the J end lost 7 bases, and 6 bases lay between the germline ends. CDR3 DNA sequence: TGTGCCAGCAGCTTACTCCGGAATGAGCAGTTCTTC. Translated, it gives CASSLLRNEQFF.

This clonotype was detected only a few times. The limits of the CDR3 on the DNA are not certain, so only TCRdb's listed CDR3 is given. The CDR3 here is CASAPPRDITGELFFF. The chain employs TRBV12-5 and TRBJ2-2; the listed D gene, TRBD1, was not tested against the DNA. Ends included, the CDR3 has 16 residues. CDR1 LGHNT and CDR2 FRNRAP come from the germline V gene.

This clonotype was seen only a few times. The rearrangement links TRBV10-1 to TRBJ2-1; D possibly corresponds to TRBD1 (5 bases). Trimming left V 6 bases short and J 1 base short, with 10 bases between. CDR1 WNHNN and CDR2 SYGVQD come from the germline V gene (reference sequence). The CDR3 consists of 14 residues. The CDR3 sequence: CASRRGDSYNEQFF. The CDR3 DNA reads TGCGCCAGCAGAAGGGGTGATTCCTACAATGAGCAGTTCTTC.

V usage is TRBV10-3 and J usage is TRBJ2-2; TRBD1 is a possible D gene (6 bases). With 10 bases removed from V and 4 bases from J, the gap between germline ends came to 16 bases. The V gene's germline CDR1 is ENHRY and CDR2 SYGVKD. The CDR3 runs to 14 residues. CDR3 in amino acids: CATIQGRTTGELFF. In DNA form, the CDR3 reads TGTGCCACCATACAGGGTAGGACCACCGGGGAGCTGTTTTTT.

The table lists this clonotype with many counts. This rearrangement joins TRBV15 to TRBJ2-3; D perhaps matches TRBD2 (6 bases). Trimming shortened V by 1 base and J by 2 bases, and 16 bases separated the two germline ends. The CDR3 is 17 residues long. Germline CDR1 LNHNV, CDR2 YYDKDF (reference sequence). CDR3 DNA: TGTGCCACCAGCAGAGTCGTCGGGAGTTCTCCCACAGATACGCAGTATTTT. It specifies CATSRVVGSSPTDTQYF.

With regard to this clonotype: Germline and junction disagree at one end, which may indicate a read error. The rearrangement joins TRBV6-1 to TRBJ2-1; 11 nucleotides agree with TRBD1. Germline V gives CDR1 MNHNS, CDR2 SASEGT. The CDR3 is 10 residues long. The CDR3 here is CASSSGQGVF. In nucleotides, the CDR3 is TGTGCCAGCAGCTCGGGACAGGGGGTCTTC.

This clonotype was seen a few times. With a much larger clone just one base away, this may be a read error. This chain links TRBV4-1 with TRBJ1-2, with 8 bases lining up with TRBD1. The CDR3 loop spans 15 amino acids. Germline V gene lookup returns CDR1 MGHRA and CDR2 YSYEKL. V shed 5 bases, J shed 5 bases, and the junction held 10 bases outside the gene matches. This CDR3 reads CASSYARDRSYGYTF. The CDR3 nucleotides are TGCGCCAGCAGCTACGCAAGGGACAGGAGTTATGGCTACACCTTC.

This clonotype was detected many times. In DNA, the CDR3 is TGTGCCACCAGCAGAGATGGCCCGACAGGGCATGGCTACACCTTC. This encodes CATSRDGPTGHGYTF. The rearrangement joins TRBV15 to TRBJ1-2; 7 bases are shared with TRBD1. Germline CDR1 LNHNV, CDR2 YYDKDF (reference sequence). The CDR3 has 15 amino acids. V lost 0 bases and J lost 6; bases outside the gene matches: 7.

The table lists this clonotype with many counts. V gene TRBV4-1 combines with J gene TRBJ2-5, with D hard to call. This CDR3 region has 14 residues. V gave up 3 bases and J gave up 2 bases, with 10 bases separating them. Germline values: CDR1 MGHRA, CDR2 YSYEKL. This chain's CDR3 is CASSHHKGQETQYF. CDR3 nucleotides: TGCGCCAGCAGCCACCACAAGGGACAAGAGACCCAGTACTTC.

Points on this clonotype: This probably arose from a read error, given a far larger clone one base away. This rearrangement joins TRBV13 to TRBJ1-2; D call uncertain. This CDR3 region has 14 residues. V shed 10 bases and J shed 7 bases, with 22 bases lying between them. CDR1 and CDR2 from the germline V gene are PRHDT and FYEKMQ (reference sequence). CDR3 bases: TGTGCCACCCAGCGTATAGGGCTGGCGGGTGGCTACACCTTC. It codes for CATQRIGLAGGYTF.

This clonotype was recorded at least ten times. The rearrangement joins TRBV28 to TRBJ2-7, with a possible D match to TRBD2 (5 bases). Trimming took off 3 bases at V and 3 bases at J, with 9 bases between the two ends. Germline V CDR1 and CDR2: MDHEN, SYDVKM. There are 13 residues in the CDR3. The CDR3 DNA sequence: TGTGCCAGCAGTTTGACCGAGGGCTACGAGCAGTACTTC. This encodes CASSLTEGYEQYF.

This clonotype has at least ten counts. V is TRBV5-4 and J is TRBJ2-7; 12 bases are shared with TRBD2. The CDR3 extends over 15 amino acids. In germline, CDR1 is SGHNT, CDR2 YYREEE (reference sequence). The V gene end was trimmed by 4 bases and the J gene end by 5 bases; junction bases not matched to a gene: 7. The CDR3 region is CASSTRLAGVDEQYF. CDR3 nucleotides: TGTGCCAGCAGCACCCGACTAGCGGGAGTAGACGAGCAGTACTTC.

Ten or more counts support this clonotype. The rearrangement joins TRBV28 to TRBJ2-2; D gene unclear. The CDR3 is 15 amino acids. V was clipped by 3 bases and J by 6 bases, with 14 bases between them. The germline V gene encodes CDR1 MDHEN and CDR2 SYDVKM. CDR3 sequence (DNA): TGTGCCAGCAGTTTCTCCCTTGCACGGTCCGGGGAGCTGTTTTTT. Protein: CASSFSLARSGELFF.

As concerns this clonotype: A read error is the likely source, as a far larger clone sits one nucleotide away. This rearrangement joins TRBV27 to TRBJ1-1; a weak D match, TRBD1 (5 bases). CDR1 and CDR2 from the germline V gene are MNHEY and SMNVEV (reference sequence). The CDR3 runs to 13 residues. CDR3 residues: CAGSSAMDGGAFF. CDR3 in DNA: TGTGCCGGCAGTTCAGCCATGGACGGGGGAGCTTTCTTT.

The rearrangement uses TRBV13 and TRBJ2-3; D uncertain. Germline CDR1 is PRHDT and CDR2 is FYEKMQ (reference sequence). The CDR3 spans 13 residues. V was cut by 6 bases and J by 2 bases, with 9 bases left in between. The DNA for the CDR3 is TGTGCCAGCAGGGATAGGACCACAGATACGCAGTATTTT. The encoded protein is CASRDRTTDTQYF.

Ten or more counts support this clonotype. V gene TRBV3-1 combines with J gene TRBJ2-5; 8 bases map to TRBD2. The V gene end was trimmed by 7 bases and the J gene end by 5 bases; junction bases not matched to a gene: 12. Germline V CDR1 and CDR2: LGHDT, YNNKEL (reference sequence). CDR3 size: 15 residues. The CDR3 is CASTTRRGGAETQYF. For the CDR3, the DNA is TGTGCCAGCACCACAAGACGGGGGGGCGCGGAGACCCAGTACTTC.